The 20 T cell receptor beta chains listed next were all sequenced from one sample in a study of T cell responses to AZD1222 COVID-19 vaccine. TCRdb's table, derived via immunoSEQ multiplex PCR, lists solely in-frame clones and lacks some. The sample includes under 150,000 clones, roughly 91% of them seen just once. Sequences were derived from peripheral blood, sampled on day 0 of AZD1222 vaccination. These receptor sequences come from an adult in good health.

Only a few counts were recorded for this clone. The chain uses TRBV7-2 and TRBJ2-2, with D unresolved. Germline V gene sequence: CDR1 SGHTA, CDR2 FQGNSA. Trimming cost V 3 bases and J 8 bases, with 10 bases left between them. The CDR3 length is 13 residues. CDR3 sequence reads: CASSLRLIGELFF. The CDR3 DNA is TGTGCCAGCAGCTTGCGACTGATTGGGGAGCTGTTTTTT.

J is TRBJ2-3 and V is TRBV18, with TRBD1 identical over 7 bases. V shed 5 bases, J shed 2 bases, and the junction held 7 bases outside the gene matches. This CDR3 has 15 amino acids. In germline, CDR1 is KGHSH, CDR2 LQKENI. This CDR3 reads CASSRGRASTDTQYF. CDR3 nucleotides: TGTGCCAGCTCAAGGGGGCGGGCCTCCACAGATACGCAGTATTTT.

This chain connects TRBV7-2 to TRBJ1-2; perhaps TRBD1 as D (5 bases). The ends were cut back, 4 bases at V and 8 bases at J, with 17 bases in the middle. The germline V gene encodes CDR1 SGHTA and CDR2 FQGNSA. This CDR3 is 14 amino acids long. The CDR3 sequence is CASSSSGTPGGYTF. The CDR3 nucleotides are TGTGCCAGCAGCTCCTCGGGGACTCCTGGGGGCTACACCTTC.

The chain carries TRBV18 and TRBJ1-1; the D is unclear. Trimming took 3 bases from V and 6 from J, leaving 14 bases between them. The CDR3 is 14 residues long. The germline gives CDR1 KGHSH, CDR2 LQKENI. The CDR3 DNA follows: TGTGCCAGCTCACCCGTGGGTACAAGGGCTGAAGCTTTCTTT. Its translation is CASSPVGTRAEAFF.

This chain connects TRBV7-2 to TRBJ2-2; a possible D gene is TRBD1 (6 bases). V shed 3 bases and J shed 4 bases, with 9 bases lying between them. There are 14 residues in the CDR3. In germline, CDR1 is SGHTA, CDR2 FQGNSA. This CDR3 reads CASSFTGSTGELFF. The DNA for the CDR3 is TGTGCCAGCAGCTTCACAGGGTCCACCGGGGAGCTGTTTTTT.

The CDR3 DNA reads TGTGCCACCCACGGGGGAGGATTGTCCCGGCAGTACTTC. It yields the protein CATHGGGLSRQYF. V usage is TRBV15 and J usage is TRBJ2-7; TRBD2 might be the D (6 bases). Trimming pared 8 bases from V and 9 bases from J, leaving 20 bases between. Germline-derived CDR1 and CDR2 are LNHNV and YYDKDF (reference sequence). The CDR3 length is 13 residues. Full variable domain (missing parts from reference TRBV15 and TRBJ2-7): DAMVIQNPRYQVTQFGKPVTLSCSQTLNHNVMYWYQQKSSQAPKLLFHYYDKDFNNEADTPDNFQSRRPNTSFCFLDIRSPGLGDTAMYLCATHGGGLSRQYFGPGTRLTVT.

The chain employs TRBV6-1 and TRBJ1-3; the D is unclear. V lost 1 base and J lost 2, with 9 bases in between. CDR3 length: 15 amino acids. Per the germline V gene, CDR1 is MNHNS and CDR2 is SASEGT. The CDR3 DNA reads as TGTGCCAGCAGTGAAGAGCTTGGAGCTGGAAACACCATATATTTT. This encodes CASSEELGAGNTIYF.

This chain connects TRBV18 to TRBJ2-7, with 7 bases identical to TRBD1. J lost 0 bases, V lost 5 bases, and 10 bases had no gene match. Germline CDR1 is KGHSH and CDR2 is LQKENI. The CDR3 consists of 16 residues. This chain's CDR3 is CASSATPGQSSYEQYF. The DNA for the CDR3 is TGTGCCAGCTCAGCAACGCCGGGACAGAGCTCCTACGAGCAGTACTTC.

The V and J genes are TRBV30 and TRBJ1-5; 7 bases are shared with TRBD1. Germline V gene sequence: CDR1 GTSNPN, CDR2 SVGIG (reference sequence). The CDR3 totals 13 residues. V was pared by 3 bases and J by 6 bases, with 5 bases of the junction left unmatched. This chain's CDR3 is CAWSQGGGQPQHF. The CDR3 DNA reads TGTGCCTGGAGCCAGGGGGGCGGTCAGCCCCAGCATTTT.

The chain combines TRBV7-9 with TRBJ2-3, with a tentative D call TRBD2 (5 bases). The germline gives CDR1 SEHNR, CDR2 FQNEAQ (reference sequence). Between the trimmed V and J ends, which lost 7 bases and 11 bases, there was a span of 16 bases. The CDR3 has 12 residues. The CDR3 protein is CASTRVGSGQYF. The CDR3 DNA is TGTGCCAGCACCCGGGTGGGGAGTGGGCAGTATTTT.

This clone was recorded once. CDR3 amino acids: CASSYSRGANIQYF. The DNA of the CDR3 is TGTGCCAGCAGTTACTCCAGAGGGGCGAACATTCAGTACTTC. The chain employs TRBV6-2 or TRBV6-3 and TRBJ2-4; the D call may be TRBD1 or TRBD2 (5 bases each). This CDR3 is built from 14 residues. From germline, CDR1 is MNHEY and CDR2 SVGEGT. The germline V and J ends were trimmed by 0 bases and 7 bases, with 10 bases remaining between them.

The rearrangement uses TRBV27 and TRBJ2-5, with D perhaps TRBD2 (6 bases). The V and J ends lost 6 bases and 3 bases respectively, with 11 bases between them. There are 13 residues in the CDR3. Germline V lookup: CDR1 MNHEY, CDR2 SMNVEV (reference sequence). This chain's CDR3 is CASRGLTKETQYF. The CDR3 DNA follows: TGTGCCAGCAGGGGACTGACAAAAGAGACCCAGTACTTC.

In this sample, this clone turned up once. The rearrangement links TRBV5-1 to TRBJ2-5; 10 bases align to TRBD2. Germline lookup yields CDR1 SGHRS and CDR2 YFSETQ. The CDR3 extends over 15 amino acids. After removal of 7 bases from V and 5 bases from J, the junction contained 11 bases not matched to a gene. The CDR3 sequence is CASGLAGVVGETQYF. The CDR3 DNA is TGCGCCAGCGGGCTAGCGGGAGTGGTGGGGGAGACCCAGTACTTC.

The V and J genes are TRBV6-1 and TRBJ1-1; the D gene is possibly TRBD1 (6 bases). Germline-derived CDR1 and CDR2 are MNHNS and SASEGT. There are 16 residues in the CDR3. Trimming pared 4 bases from V and 0 bases from J, leaving 15 bases between. This CDR3 is CASSAPGGAVNTEAFF. The CDR3 coding sequence is TGTGCCAGCAGTGCCCCCGGGGGCGCGGTGAACACTGAAGCTTTCTTT.

The chain combines TRBV27 with TRBJ2-7; D may be TRBD1 (5 bases). Germline assignment: CDR1 MNHEY and CDR2 SMNVEV (reference sequence). Trimming stripped 1 base from V and 2 bases from J, with 9 bases between. There are 14 residues in the CDR3. CDR3 region: CASSLFGAAYEQYF. CDR3 coding DNA: TGTGCCAGCAGTTTATTTGGGGCAGCCTACGAGCAGTACTTC.

This chain links TRBV2 with TRBJ2-1, with 8 bases aligning to TRBD2. The CDR3 contains 15 residues. Losses at the gene ends were 2 bases for V and 6 bases for J; bases not matched to a gene: 6. Germline V gene sequence: CDR1 SNHLY, CDR2 FYNNEI. The CDR3 spells CASSEPGLGFNEQFF. Written as DNA, the CDR3 is TGTGCCAGCAGTGAACCGGGACTAGGCTTCAATGAGCAGTTCTTC.

The V call is TRBV7-2, the J call TRBJ2-3, with D unclear. Trimming left V 5 bases short and J 5 bases short, with 17 bases between. The CDR3 is 15 residues long. CDR1 and CDR2 from the germline V gene are SGHTA and FQGNSA. The CDR3 region is CASSPRRPMEDTQYF. The CDR3 nucleotides are TGTGCCAGCAGCCCACGAAGGCCAATGGAAGATACGCAGTATTTT.

This clone came up a few times. The V and J genes are TRBV6-5 and TRBJ1-2, with D possibly being TRBD1 (6 bases). V lost 5 bases to trimming and J lost 10 bases, with 14 bases between them. Germline V lookup: CDR1 MNHEY, CDR2 SVGAGI. This CDR3 comprises 12 residues. The CDR3: CASSPPRGHYTF. The CDR3 nucleotides are TGTGCCAGCAGTCCCCCCCGGGGACACTACACCTTC.

The chain couples TRBV5-4 to TRBJ2-2; D call uncertain. The germline V gene has CDR1 SGHNT and CDR2 YYREEE (reference sequence). V was pared by 4 bases and J by 7 bases, with 8 bases between. The CDR3 sequence is 12 residues long. This CDR3 is CASSHSGGELFF. The CDR3 DNA sequence: TGTGCCAGCAGCCACTCGGGCGGGGAGCTGTTTTTT. Variable domain in full (rest from reference TRBV5-4 and TRBJ2-2): ETGVTQSPTHLIKTRGQQVTLRCSSQSGHNTVSWYQQALGQGPQFIFQYYREEENGRGNFPPRFSGLQFPNYSSELNVNALELDDSALYLCASSHSGGELFFGEGSRLTVL.

This chain links TRBV2 with TRBJ1-1; D is unclear. The CDR3 is 13 amino acids. Germline V gene lookup returns CDR1 SNHLY and CDR2 FYNNEI. V gave up 7 bases and J gave up 3 bases, with 12 bases separating them. CDR3 sequence: CASKEDGDTEAFF. In DNA form, the CDR3 reads TGTGCCAGCAAGGAAGATGGGGACACTGAAGCTTTCTTT.